These 9 T cell receptor beta chains were sequenced from one sample in a study of Graves' ophthalmopathy and Graves' hyperthyroidism. TCR beta CDR3 amplification used RNA transcripts. In the first round, RT-PCR was carried out with HTBI primers, and a multiplex PCR formed the second round. TCRdb fed the multiplex PCR reads into MiXCR, producing one record per CDR3 protein. The sample shows around 400,000 distinct CDR3 sequences, 20% to 25% of them seen only once. The sequenced sample was peripheral blood. The source of these receptors is a young woman with stable Graves' hyperthyroidism.

This clonotype was observed many times. V and J are TRBV2 and TRBJ2-4, with D maybe TRBD1 (6 bases). The CDR3 totals 15 residues. Germline V gives CDR1 SNHLY, CDR2 FYNNEI. V shed 2 bases and J shed 0 bases, with 8 bases lying between them. CDR3: CASSERGIAKNIQYF. CDR3 sequence (DNA): TGTGCCAGCAGTGAAAGGGGGATAGCCAAAAACATTCAGTACTTC. Filled out from reference TRBV2 and TRBJ2-4, the complete variable domain reads EPEVTQTPSHQVTQMGQEVILRCVPISNHLYFYWYRQILGQKVEFLVSFYNNEISEKSEIFDDQFSVERPDGSNFTLKIRSTKLEDSAMYFCASSERGIAKNIQYFGAGTRLSVL.

Worth noting for this clonotype: A junction end diverges from the germline sequence, so it may reflect a read error. This chain joins TRBV6-2 or TRBV6-3 and TRBJ2-1; either TRBD1 or TRBD2 may fit D (6 bases each). Looked up from germline, CDR1 is MNHEY and CDR2 is SVGEGT. The CDR3 extends over 15 amino acids. The CDR3 region has the DNA TGTGCCAGCAGTTACTCGGGGGGCTCCTACAATGAGAAGTTCTTC. Amino acid sequence: CASSYSGGSYNEKFF.

In its sample, this clonotype was seen many times. At one of its ends the junction is not consistent with the germline gene, which may arise from a read error. The chain uses TRBV30 and TRBJ2-2, with a possible D match to TRBD2 (6 bases). This CDR3 spans 11 amino acids. Germline V gene sequence: CDR1 GTSNPN, CDR2 SVGIG (reference sequence). The CDR3, as DNA: TGTGTCTGGAGTGGAGGGGGGGAGCTGTTTTTT. Amino acid sequence: CVWSGGGELFF.

This clonotype was seen at least ten times. The gene calls are TRBV27 and TRBJ1-1; D perhaps matches TRBD1 (5 bases). The CDR3 has 15 residues. Trimming pared 3 bases from V and 1 base from J, leaving 12 bases between. Germline CDR1 MNHEY, CDR2 SMNVEV (reference sequence). CDR3 in amino acids: CASSFQGGGNTEAFF. CDR3 coding DNA: TGTGCCAGCAGTTTTCAGGGAGGAGGGAACACTGAAGCTTTCTTT.

The J gene is TRBJ1-5, the V gene TRBV20-1; TRBD1 is a possible D gene (5 bases). V was clipped by 3 bases and J by 4 bases, with 13 bases between them. The CDR3 is made up of 14 amino acids. Per the germline V gene, CDR1 is DFQATT and CDR2 is SNEGSKA (reference sequence). In DNA form, the CDR3 reads TGCAGTGCTAGTCGGGGGGGGACTAATCAGCCCCAGCATTTT. This encodes CSASRGGTNQPQHF.

The chain is built from TRBV6-2 or TRBV6-3 and TRBJ2-7; D may be TRBD2 (6 bases). Trimming took 2 bases from V and 0 from J, leaving 17 bases between them. Per the germline V gene, CDR1 is MNHEY and CDR2 is SVGEGT. This CDR3 has 17 amino acids. CDR3 in amino acids: CASSYPEGVAVSYEQYF. CDR3 sequence (DNA): TGTGCCAGCAGTTACCCCGAAGGTGTAGCGGTCTCCTACGAGCAGTACTTC.

The sample holds many counts of this clonotype. The chain recombines TRBV19 with TRBJ1-5; weak D call: TRBD1 (5 bases). V was cut by 3 bases and J by 1 base, with 22 bases left in between. Germline V gives CDR1 LNHDA, CDR2 SQIVND (reference sequence). CDR3 length equals 19 residues. CDR3 bases: TGTGCCAGTAGTATGGTTGAGGGACTCTGGGTCGGGAGCAATCAGCCCCAGCATTTT. Translation: CASSMVEGLWVGSNQPQHF.

For the CDR3, the DNA is TGTGCTAGTGGTTTGGGCGAACGGAGCTATGGCTACACCTTC. Amino acids: CASGLGERSYGYTF. The chain couples TRBV12-5 to TRBJ1-2, with D uncertain. V was shortened by 1 base and J by 4 bases, with 10 bases between the two germline ends. The CDR3 contains 14 residues. Germline V gives CDR1 LGHNT, CDR2 FRNRAP.

This clonotype was counted a few times. At one of its ends the junction is not consistent with the germline gene, which may arise from a read error. V gene TRBV20-1 combines with J gene TRBJ2-7; D not certain. The CDR3 covers 14 residues. Germline CDR1 reads DFQATT; CDR2 reads SNEGSKA (reference sequence). The CDR3 spells CSARGDLFSFEQYF. The CDR3 coding sequence is TGCAGTGCTAGAGGAGACCTCTTCTCCTTCGAGCAGTACTTC.